The clone carrying this T cell receptor beta chain showed up just once. The antigen remains unidentified. The data were produced by immunoSEQ multiplex PCR, yet TCRdb's version contains in-frame clones alone and is incomplete. The sample has about 2.1 million clones, about 94% seen once. This sample was taken from a study of shared clonotypes between healthy human individuals. About the research overall: Aged 18 to 49, the donors were two women and three men. The study used three CD4 naive, three CD4 memory, two CD8 naive and one CD8 memory plate per donor. Study findings and constraints: The genetic and exposure-history diversity represented was limited by few donors.

Naive CD8 isolation took CD45RO-negative cells positively selected for CCR7 and excluded terminally differentiated effector memory CD45RA+ cells. The study drew all its donors from Caucasian adults living in Nashville, Tennessee. This receptor was taken from a man aged 18 to 30 in good health. Some clones in this sample may be carry-over from other donors' samples. What was sequenced was naive CD8+ T cells from PBMCs.

The CDR3 DNA sequence: TGTGCCTCCACCAGGAGGGACGAGACCCAGTACTTC. Translating gives CASTRRDETQYF. The chain is built from TRBV30 and TRBJ2-5; D might be TRBD2 (6 bases). Trimming left V 7 bases short and J 5 bases short, with 14 bases between. CDR1 GTSNPN and CDR2 SVGIG come from the germline V gene (reference sequence). The CDR3 extends over 12 amino acids.